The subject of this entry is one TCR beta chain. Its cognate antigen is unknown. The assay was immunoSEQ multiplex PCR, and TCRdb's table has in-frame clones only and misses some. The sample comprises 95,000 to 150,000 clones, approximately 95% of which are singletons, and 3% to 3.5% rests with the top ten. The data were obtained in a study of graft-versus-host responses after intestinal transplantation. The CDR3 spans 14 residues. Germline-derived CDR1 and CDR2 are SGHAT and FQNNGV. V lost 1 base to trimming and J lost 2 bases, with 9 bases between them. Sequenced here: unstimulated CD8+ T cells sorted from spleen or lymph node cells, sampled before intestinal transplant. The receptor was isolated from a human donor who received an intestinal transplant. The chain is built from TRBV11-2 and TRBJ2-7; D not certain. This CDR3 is CASSLGGGTYEQYF. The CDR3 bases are TGTGCCAGCAGCTTAGGCGGCGGAACCTACGAGCAGTACTTC.